The 23 T cell receptor beta chains presented below share a single source sample, sequenced in a study of cytomegalovirus exposure and HLA in healthy donors. Primers: 60 Vbeta forward and 13 Jbeta reverse. Profiled with immunoSEQ multiplex PCR; TCRdb holds only in-frame clones, not every one. The table has about 200,000 clones, more than 65% seen once. The specimen was PBMCs. Every receptor here comes from a man between 50 and 59 years old in good health and CMV-seronegative.

The rearrangement joins TRBV7-3 to TRBJ2-1; weak D call: TRBD1 (6 bases). Trimming left V 3 bases short and J 3 bases short, with 9 bases between. This CDR3 contains 14 residues. CDR1 and CDR2 (germline): SGHTA, FQGTGA. The CDR3 sequence is CASSFRQVYNEQFF. Here the CDR3 DNA reads TGTGCCAGCAGCTTTCGACAGGTCTACAATGAGCAGTTCTTC.

This clone was counted only a few times. CDR3 region: CASSLRGSTEAFF. The DNA of the CDR3 is TGTGCCAGCAGCTTGCGGGGGTCAACTGAAGCTTTCTTT. The chain recombines TRBV7-2 with TRBJ1-1; D may be TRBD1 (5 bases). V dropped 3 bases and J dropped 5 bases, with 10 bases sitting between them. The germline V gene has CDR1 SGHTA and CDR2 FQGNSA. The length of the CDR3 is 13 residues.

The rearrangement links TRBV18 to TRBJ2-2; TRBD2 matches 8 bases. The CDR3 is 16 residues long. CDR1 and CDR2 from the germline V gene are KGHSH and LQKENI. The J segment lost 6 bases and the V segment lost 3 bases, leaving 9 bases of the junction unmatched. This CDR3 is CASSPPGLVLPGELFF. Written as DNA, the CDR3 is TGTGCCAGCTCACCGCCGGGACTAGTACTTCCCGGGGAGCTGTTTTTT.

The V gene is TRBV14, the J gene TRBJ2-7; 9 nucleotides line up with TRBD2. There are 18 residues in the CDR3. The ends lost 1 base at V and 3 bases at J; junction bases unmatched: 13. Germline loops: CDR1 SGHDN, CDR2 FVKESK. CDR3 bases: TGTGCCAGCAGCCAAGGGATAGGGCGCGGGAGGGCTGGCTACGAGCAGTACTTC. This gives the protein CASSQGIGRGRAGYEQYF. Full variable domain (rest looked up from reference TRBV14 and TRBJ2-7): EAGVTQFPSHSVIEKGQTVTLRCDPISGHDNLYWYRRVMGKEIKFLLHFVKESKQDESGMPNNRFLAERTGGTYSTLKVQPAELEDSGVYFCASSQGIGRGRAGYEQYFGPGTRLTVT.

The V gene is TRBV7-9, the J gene TRBJ2-6; 10 positions agree with TRBD2. The CDR3 is 17 residues long. Germline V gene sequence: CDR1 SEHNR, CDR2 FQNEAQ (reference sequence). V lost 9 bases and J lost 0; bases outside the gene matches: 8. The CDR3 loop reads CASDTSGTYSGANVLTF. In DNA form, the CDR3 reads TGTGCCAGTGATACTAGCGGGACTTACTCTGGGGCCAACGTCCTGACTTTC.

The V call is TRBV28, the J call TRBJ1-3; D is possibly TRBD1 (5 bases). The germline gives CDR1 MDHEN, CDR2 SYDVKM. Trimming removed 2 bases at V and 4 bases at J, with 12 bases between. The CDR3 totals 15 residues. The CDR3 region has the DNA TGTGCCAGCAGTTTAGGAGGGACGGTAGGAAACACCATATATTTT. This encodes CASSLGGTVGNTIYF.

This clone was observed a handful of times. The rearrangement uses TRBV9 and TRBJ2-1, with 8 nucleotides matching TRBD1. The CDR3 loop spans 16 amino acids. CDR1 and CDR2 from the germline V gene are SGDLS and YYNGEE. Germline trimming cut 2 bases from V and 1 base from J; bases unmatched to any gene: 5. As DNA, the CDR3 is TGTGCCAGCAGCGTGACAGGGGTGCAATCCTACAATGAGCAGTTCTTC. This translates into CASSVTGVQSYNEQFF. Filled out from reference TRBV9 and TRBJ2-1, the complete variable domain reads DSGVTQTPKHLITATGQRVTLRCSPRSGDLSVYWYQQSLDQGLQFLIQYYNGEERAKGNILERFSAQQFPDLHSELNLSSLELGDSALYFCASSVTGVQSYNEQFFGPGTRLTVL.

J is TRBJ2-2 and V is TRBV9, with TRBD2 identical over 15 bases. Germline values: CDR1 SGDLS, CDR2 YYNGEE. V dropped 4 bases and J dropped 4; count of bases not matched to a gene: 2. The CDR3 length is 16 residues. The CDR3 bases are TGTGCCAGCAGCACGGGACTAGCGGGAGGCACCGGGGAGCTGTTTTTT. Translation gives CASSTGLAGGTGELFF.

This clone was seen a single time. The genes are TRBV27 and TRBJ2-2; unclear D gene. The ends were cut back, 5 bases at V and 5 bases at J, with 6 bases in the middle. The CDR3 extends over 12 amino acids. Germline-derived CDR1 and CDR2 are MNHEY and SMNVEV (reference sequence). CDR3 sequence reads: CASSPHTGELFF. CDR3 sequence (DNA): TGTGCCAGCAGTCCACATACCGGGGAGCTGTTTTTT.

This rearrangement joins TRBV15 to TRBJ2-5; TRBD1 is a possible D gene (6 bases). The V and J ends lost 1 base and 3 bases respectively, with 9 bases between them. Germline V gene lookup returns CDR1 LNHNV and CDR2 YYDKDF (reference sequence). This CDR3 region has 14 residues. CDR3: CATSRGNREETQYF. CDR3 in DNA: TGTGCCACCAGCAGAGGGAACAGGGAAGAGACCCAGTACTTC.

The chain is built from TRBV7-3 and TRBJ2-7; unclear D gene. V was cut by 4 bases and J by 4 bases, with 2 bases left in between. This CDR3 contains 10 residues. Germline V gene lookup returns CDR1 SGHTA and CDR2 FQGTGA. The DNA of the CDR3 is TGTGCCAGCAGCTCGTACGAGCAGTACTTC. Protein product: CASSSYEQYF.

This clone was observed a handful of times. V is TRBV15 and J is TRBJ1-6; 7 bases map to TRBD1. The CDR3 is 17 residues long. Germline trimming cut 5 bases from V and 6 bases from J; bases unmatched to any gene: 13. Germline loops: CDR1 LNHNV, CDR2 YYDKDF (reference sequence). The CDR3 DNA reads TGTGCCACCAGCGGTTTAATTCCGGGACAGTTTAATTCACCCCTCCACTTT. It translates to CATSGLIPGQFNSPLHF.

The chain combines TRBV28 with TRBJ2-7; D gene ambiguous. Germline CDR1 and CDR2: MDHEN and SYDVKM. The V and J ends lost 3 bases and 1 base respectively, with 13 bases between them. The CDR3 length is 15 residues. DNA of the CDR3: TGTGCCAGCAGTTTCCCGTCCCGAGGATCCTACGAGCAGTACTTC. This sequence encodes CASSFPSRGSYEQYF.

The chain combines TRBV28 with TRBJ1-5; D unclear. Germline lookup yields CDR1 MDHEN and CDR2 SYDVKM. V was pared by 6 bases and J by 5 bases, with 14 bases between. The CDR3 sequence is 14 residues long. CDR3 in amino acids: CASREVRRYQPQHF. DNA of the CDR3: TGTGCCAGCAGGGAGGTCCGGAGATATCAGCCCCAGCATTTT.

This clone was observed once. The V gene is TRBV2, the J gene TRBJ2-1; 11 nucleotides align to TRBD2. V was pared by 0 bases and J by 7 bases, with 5 bases of the junction left unmatched. Germline CDR1 is SNHLY and CDR2 is FYNNEI. This CDR3 contains 16 residues. The CDR3 DNA reads TGTGCCAGCAGTGAAGCGGCACTAGCGGGAGTAAATGAGCAGTTCTTC. Translated, it gives CASSEAALAGVNEQFF.

This clone was counted between two and nine times. The chain couples TRBV9 to TRBJ2-1; 8 bases are shared with TRBD2. Germline V gene sequence: CDR1 SGDLS, CDR2 YYNGEE. The ends lost 1 base at V and 7 bases at J; junction bases unmatched: 7. The CDR3 covers 15 residues. This chain's CDR3 is CASSVISGSGNEQFF. In nucleotides, the CDR3 is TGTGCCAGCAGCGTAATAAGCGGGAGTGGAAATGAGCAGTTCTTC.

The chain has TRBV6-5 and TRBJ1-1; possibly TRBD1 for D (5 bases). Between the trimmed V and J ends, which lost 3 bases and 5 bases, there was a span of 10 bases. Germline assignment: CDR1 MNHEY and CDR2 SVGAGI. The CDR3 is 13 amino acids. The CDR3: CASSYRGRTEAFF. Here the CDR3 DNA reads TGTGCCAGCAGTTATAGGGGTAGGACTGAAGCTTTCTTT.

The chain has TRBV5-6 and TRBJ2-2; D call uncertain. CDR3 length equals 12 residues. Trimming took 4 bases from V and 7 from J, leaving 8 bases between them. Germline V gene lookup returns CDR1 SGHDT and CDR2 YYEEEE. The CDR3 region is CASSPNFGELFF. The CDR3 coding sequence is TGTGCCAGCAGCCCTAACTTCGGGGAGCTGTTTTTT.

The chain joins TRBV28 to TRBJ2-4; 9 nucleotides align to TRBD1. CDR1 is MDHEN, CDR2 SYDVKM, per germline. The V gene end was trimmed by 5 bases and the J gene end by 0 bases; junction bases not matched to a gene: 11. The CDR3 has 18 residues. CDR3 DNA sequence: TGTGCCAGCAGTCCTCCGGGACAGGGACCCCTAGCCAAAAACATTCAGTACTTC. The encoded protein is CASSPPGQGPLAKNIQYF.

The J gene is TRBJ1-2, the V gene TRBV4-1; 9 bases line up with TRBD1. With 5 bases clipped from V and 6 bases from J, the junction kept 10 bases outside the gene matches. Germline V gene lookup returns CDR1 MGHRA and CDR2 YSYEKL. This CDR3 has 15 residues. The CDR3 nucleotides read TGCGCCAGCAGCAAACCGGGACAGGGATTGGATGGCTACACCTTC. It yields the protein CASSKPGQGLDGYTF.

CDR3 residues: CASSIGSQRVNTEAFF. As DNA, the CDR3 is TGCGCCAGCAGCATCGGGTCGCAACGGGTGAACACTGAAGCTTTCTTT. The rearrangement joins TRBV5-1 to TRBJ1-1, with D unresolved. CDR3 size: 16 residues. V was pared by 4 bases and J by 0 bases, with 16 bases between. Germline assignment: CDR1 SGHRS and CDR2 YFSETQ.

As regards this clone: A junction boundary mismatches the germline segment, possibly from a read error. The rearrangement links TRBV5-1 to TRBJ2-7; D uncertain. This CDR3 comprises 13 residues. In germline, CDR1 is SGHRS, CDR2 YFSETQ. The CDR3 protein is CACSLRPPYEQYF. As DNA, the CDR3 is TGCGCCTGCAGCTTGCGTCCTCCCTACGAGCAGTACTTC.

This chain connects TRBV11-3 to TRBJ2-2; TRBD2 agrees at 11 bases. This CDR3 comprises 15 residues. Per the germline V gene, CDR1 is SGHNT and CDR2 is YENEEA. V shed 8 bases and J 6 bases; nucleotides not matched to a gene: 8. The CDR3 region is CASQHSGRGSGELFF. The DNA of the CDR3 is TGTGCCAGCCAACATAGCGGGAGGGGCTCCGGGGAGCTGTTTTTT.